This T cell receptor (beta chain) was sequenced for a study of shared clonotypes between healthy human individuals. General study results and limits: Naive subsets typically showed greater estimated richness than memory subsets.

Researchers ran the assay at a deep level. Sorted subsets were amplified in replicate PCRs using 150 to 250 ng DNA, 25,000 to 30,000 T cell genomes. Repertoires were generated with immunoSEQ multiplex PCR, while TCRdb's copy carries only in-frame clones and drops some. The sample carries hundreds of thousands of clones, around 72% recorded once. V gave up 5 bases and J gave up 7 bases, with 18 bases separating them. The CDR3 loop spans 15 amino acids. Germline-derived CDR1 and CDR2 are SGHAT and FQNNGV. As regards this clone: Its antigen is not known.

The V and J genes are TRBV11-2 and TRBJ2-1, with unresolved D. This TCR derives from a woman in her twenties or thirties in good health. Material for sequencing was memory CD4+ T cells sorted from blood. Sample subset: CD45RA-negative fraction. The CDR3 nucleotides are TGTGCCAGCAGCCGGTGGGCGGCCGAGGTTAATGAGCAGTTCTTC. Protein: CASSRWAAEVNEQFF. Supplemented by reference TRBV11-2 and TRBJ2-1, the full variable domain reads EAGVAQSPRYKIIEKRQSVAFWCNPISGHATLYWYQQILGQGPKLLIQFQNNGVVDDSQLPKDRFSAERLKGVDSTLKIQPAKLEDSAVYLCASSRWAAEVNEQFFGPGTRLTVL.